These 9 T cell receptor beta chains share one sample of origin, sequenced in a study of Graves' ophthalmopathy and Graves' hyperthyroidism. The study amplified TCR beta CDR3 regions using RNA transcripts. An opening RT-PCR round employed HTBI primers and preceded a second-round multiplex PCR. One entry per CDR3 protein results from TCRdb running MiXCR on the multiplex PCR reads. The sample carries a few hundred thousand distinct CDR3 sequences, roughly 18% recorded once. Sample: peripheral blood. The receptor set was obtained from a woman younger than 30 with Graves' ophthalmopathy.

This clonotype has a count of ten or more. The chain combines TRBV11-1 with TRBJ2-7, with a tentative D call TRBD2 (6 bases). The CDR3 contains 15 residues. From germline, CDR1 is SGHAT and CDR2 FQDESV (reference sequence). Trimming pared 5 bases from V and 0 bases from J, leaving 14 bases between. This CDR3 is CASSPTRGSSYEQYF. The CDR3 bases are TGTGCCAGCAGCCCGACTAGGGGAAGCTCCTACGAGCAGTACTTC. The full variable domain, completed using reference TRBV11-1 and TRBJ2-7, is EAEVAQSPRYKITEKSQAVAFWCDPISGHATLYWYRQILGQGPELLVQFQDESVVDDSQLPKDRFSAERLKGVDSTLKIQPAELGDSAMYLCASSPTRGSSYEQYFGPGTRLTVT.

This clonotype was detected ten times or more. The J gene is TRBJ2-2, the V gene TRBV6-1; the match to TRBD1 covers 7 bases. V lost 7 bases, J lost 0 bases, and 5 bases stayed unmatched. Germline lookup yields CDR1 MNHNS and CDR2 SASEGT. There are 15 residues in the CDR3. The DNA for the CDR3 is TGTGCCAGCACCTACAGGGGAACGAACACCGGGGAGCTGTTTTTT. Encoded protein: CASTYRGTNTGELFF.

This clonotype has at least ten counts. The genes are TRBV6-5 and TRBJ1-2; D is possibly TRBD1 (5 bases). Germline lookup yields CDR1 MNHEY and CDR2 SVGAGI. V lost 6 bases to trimming and J lost 6 bases, with 14 bases between them. CDR3 length: 13 amino acids. CDR3 DNA: TGTGCCAGCAGAAAGCAGGGAGTTGATGGCTACACCTTC. This encodes CASRKQGVDGYTF.

This clonotype was observed at least ten times. The V gene is TRBV30, the J gene TRBJ1-3; D gene uncertain. The CDR3 totals 17 residues. CDR1 and CDR2 (germline): GTSNPN, SVGIG (reference sequence). V lost 4 bases and J 0 bases, leaving 19 bases between the germline ends. The DNA of the CDR3 is TGTGCCTGGACTCCGCTGCTAGCCGTGGCCTCTGGAAACACCATATATTTT. Translation: CAWTPLLAVASGNTIYF.

This clonotype occurred many times. V usage is TRBV7-2 and J usage is TRBJ2-3, with D possibly being TRBD2 (5 bases). Germline V CDR1 and CDR2: SGHTA, FQGNSA. The CDR3 has 17 residues. V shed 0 bases and J shed 5 bases, with 18 bases lying between them. In DNA, the CDR3 is TGTGCCAGCAGCTTAGCATCGTTTAGGGTCAGCGGAGATACGCAGTATTTT. Translating gives CASSLASFRVSGDTQYF.

This clonotype was recorded at least ten times. This chain joins TRBV2 and TRBJ2-2, with D unclear. This CDR3 is 13 amino acids long. Germline values: CDR1 SNHLY, CDR2 FYNNEI. Trimming shortened V by 1 base and J by 6 bases, and 6 bases separated the two germline ends. The CDR3 spells CASSEGGSGELFF. In DNA form, the CDR3 reads TGTGCCAGCAGTGAAGGAGGATCCGGGGAGCTGTTTTTT.

The rearrangement joins TRBV20-1 to TRBJ1-2; 11 nucleotides align to TRBD1. Germline V gene data show CDR1 as DFQATT and CDR2 as SNEGSKA (reference sequence). The CDR3 length is 17 residues. J lost 4 bases, V lost 7 bases, and 17 bases had no gene match. The CDR3 region is CSGRGSNTGTGGYGYTF. The CDR3 coding sequence is TGCAGTGGGCGGGGCTCGAACACCGGGACAGGGGGCTATGGCTACACCTTC.

This clonotype was detected ten times or more. The chain links TRBV4-1 to TRBJ2-7; 7 bases are shared with TRBD2. The ends lost 1 base at V and 4 bases at J; junction bases unmatched: 7. The CDR3 loop spans 15 amino acids. Germline V gene data show CDR1 as MGHRA and CDR2 as YSYEKL. The CDR3 reads CASSQVKAGSYEQYF. CDR3 coding DNA: TGCGCCAGCAGCCAAGTTAAAGCGGGAAGTTACGAGCAGTACTTC.

This clonotype was found many times. The chain recombines TRBV19 with TRBJ2-7; 8 bases align to TRBD1. V shed 8 bases and J 3 bases; nucleotides not matched to a gene: 6. The CDR3 covers 13 residues. Germline-derived CDR1 and CDR2 are LNHDA and SQIVND (reference sequence). The CDR3 nucleotides are TGTGCCAGTGCCGGGACAGGACGCTACGAGCAGTACTTC. Translated: CASAGTGRYEQYF.